The rows below give T cell receptor beta chains drawn from one sample of a study of cytomegalovirus exposure and HLA in healthy donors. Data came from immunoSEQ multiplex PCR; TCRdb stores just in-frame clones and leaves some out. The data show about 180,000 clones, with around 80% seen just once and 1.5% to 2% held by the top ten. The sequencing sample was made of PBMCs. The receptors were sampled from a woman between 25 and 40 years old in good health and CMV-seronegative. Each CDR3 is given with its conserved first and last residue. The order of the fields is J gene, CDR3 length, D gene, V gene, clone size, CDR3 protein, CDR3 DNA. The D gene is left open where the match is weak. Only some rows state a clone size, as once, few, many or a class for expanded clones.

>TRBJ1-2|16|TRBD1|TRBV19|.
CASGGQGARASYGYTF
TGTGCCAGTGGGGGACAGGGGGCCCGCGCCTCCTATGGCTACACCTTC
>TRBJ2-5|15|.|TRBV19|.
CASRGAGPGVETQYF
TGTGCCAGTAGAGGAGCCGGACCAGGGGTGGAGACCCAGTACTTC
>TRBJ2-2|14|.|TRBV9|.
CASSVLQGSGELFF
TGTGCCAGCAGCGTCCTCCAGGGTTCCGGGGAGCTGTTTTTT
>TRBJ2-1|14|TRBD1|TRBV4-3|.
CASSQADRDHEQFF
TGCGCCAGCAGCCAAGCCGACAGGGACCATGAGCAGTTCTTC
>TRBJ1-2|13|.|TRBV6-1|few
CASSEIRDNGYTF
TGTGCCAGCAGTGAAATCCGGGACAATGGCTACACCTTC
>TRBJ1-6|15|.|TRBV25-1|once
CASRGDPIGNSPLHF
TGTGCCAGCAGGGGCGACCCGATTGGAAATTCACCCCTCCACTTT
>TRBJ2-5|12|.|TRBV7-6|.
CASSLRGETQYF
TGTGCCAGCAGCCTTAGAGGGGAGACCCAGTACTTC
>TRBJ2-1|15|TRBD2|TRBV30|few
CAWSGLARGVYEQFF
TGTGCCTGGAGTGGACTAGCAAGGGGAGTTTATGAGCAGTTCTTC
>TRBJ2-5|16|TRBD2|TRBV7-8|.
CASSPRLAGVQETQYF
TGTGCCAGCAGCCCCCGACTAGCGGGGGTCCAAGAGACCCAGTACTTC
>TRBJ2-2|14|.|TRBV2|.
CASGVQGNTGELFF
TGTGCCAGCGGGGTACAGGGAAACACCGGGGAGCTGTTTTTT
>TRBJ2-1|14|.|TRBV4-3|.
CASSQDFGAMEQFF
TGCGCCAGCAGCCAAGATTTCGGTGCAATGGAGCAGTTCTTC
>TRBJ2-3|14|TRBD2|TRBV2|.
CATISGGAGDTQYF
TGTGCCACCATTAGCGGGGGGGCGGGAGATACGCAGTATTTT
>TRBJ2-7|17|TRBD2|TRBV7-2|.
CASSLVSRGSSSYEQYF
TGTGCCAGCAGCTTAGTCTCGCGGGGGTCCAGCTCCTACGAGCAGTACTTC
>TRBJ1-1|16|.|TRBV19|.
CASSKGTGQMNTEAFF
TGTGCCAGTAGTAAGGGAACAGGGCAAATGAACACTGAAGCTTTCTTT
>TRBJ1-4|15|.|TRBV5-1|few
CASSDTQGTNEKLFF
TGCGCCAGCAGCGACACTCAGGGGACTAATGAAAAACTGTTTTTT
>TRBJ2-3|16|TRBD2|TRBV4-2|.
CASSRTGTSGPATQYF
TGTGCCAGCAGCCGGACGGGGACTAGCGGGCCCGCCACGCAGTATTTT
>TRBJ2-7|14|TRBD2|TRBV18|.
CASSPALGGNEQYF
TGTGCCAGCTCACCAGCCCTGGGAGGGAACGAGCAGTACTTC
>TRBJ1-1|15|.|TRBV14|.
CASSQLKGINTEAFF
TGTGCCAGCAGCCAGCTGAAGGGGATTAACACTGAAGCTTTCTTT
>TRBJ1-2|13|TRBD1|TRBV6-5|once
CASRTGTGYGYTF
TGTGCCAGCAGGACCGGGACAGGGTACGGCTACACCTTC
>TRBJ1-4|15|TRBD1|TRBV6-5|once
CASSPERGGQGKLFF
TGTGCCAGCAGCCCCGAGAGAGGCGGACAGGGAAAACTGTTTTTT
>TRBJ1-1|14|.|TRBV5-1|once
CASSRRVWDTEAFF
TGCGCCAGCAGCCGCAGGGTTTGGGACACTGAAGCTTTCTTT
>TRBJ1-5|15|TRBD1|TRBV2|.
CASTGQGLSNQPQHF
TGTGCCAGCACCGGACAGGGACTTAGCAATCAGCCCCAGCATTTT
>TRBJ1-6|11|.|TRBV20-1|.
CSASRNSPLHF
TGCAGTGCTAGCAGGAATTCACCCCTCCACTTT
>TRBJ1-1|15|TRBD1|TRBV7-3|.
CASSPQDRRDTEAFF
TGTGCCAGCAGCCCACAGGACAGGCGAGACACTGAAGCTTTCTTT
>TRBJ1-1|11|TRBD1|TRBV2|.
CASMGTGEAFF
TGTGCCAGCATGGGGACAGGCGAAGCTTTCTTT
>TRBJ1-6|16|.|TRBV11-2|.
CASSLTLPRRNSPLHF
TGTGCCAGCAGCTTAACCCTCCCCCGGCGGAATTCACCCCTCCACTTT
>TRBJ1-1|13|.|TRBV12-5|.
CASQGYLSTEAFF
TGTGCTAGCCAGGGTTACCTGAGCACTGAAGCTTTCTTT
>TRBJ1-1|15|.|TRBV6-5|.
CASTLSVRAGTEAFF
TGTGCCAGCACCCTCAGTGTGAGGGCGGGTACTGAAGCTTTCTTT
>TRBJ1-1|13|.|TRBV6-1|.
CASREQLNTEAFF
TGTGCCAGCAGGGAACAACTCAACACTGAAGCTTTCTTT
>TRBJ1-1|14|.|TRBV4-1|.
CASSQTLGATEAFF
TGCGCCAGCAGCCAAACTCTTGGGGCTACTGAAGCTTTCTTT
>TRBJ1-3|16|.|TRBV6-6|.
CASRQSPQGSGNTIYF
TGTGCCAGCAGACAGTCCCCCCAGGGGAGTGGAAACACCATATATTTT
>TRBJ2-7|14|.|TRBV9|few
CASSVGTEIYEQYF
TGTGCCAGCAGCGTAGGGACAGAGATCTACGAGCAGTACTTC
>TRBJ2-1|16|TRBD1|TRBV19|.
CASSIVRAGGRNEQFF
TGTGCCAGTAGTATAGTTAGGGCAGGGGGCCGCAATGAGCAGTTCTTC
>TRBJ2-5|15|.|TRBV6-5|.
CASSYSSISGETQYF
TGTGCCAGCAGTTACTCGTCGATTAGCGGAGAGACCCAGTACTTC
>TRBJ1-4|13|.|TRBV9|.
CASRRAENEKLFF
TGTGCCAGCAGGAGAGCGGAAAATGAAAAACTGTTTTTT
>TRBJ2-7|14|.|TRBV9|.
CASSGAGFGYEQYF
TGTGCCAGCAGCGGTGCAGGGTTTGGCTACGAGCAGTACTTC
>TRBJ1-1|14|TRBD1|TRBV6-1|few
CASRLGQMNTEAFF
TGTGCCAGCAGGTTGGGACAGATGAACACTGAAGCTTTCTTT
>TRBJ2-3|15|.|TRBV6-6|.
CASSSVGHSTDTQYF
TGTGCCAGCAGTTCTGTGGGACATAGCACAGATACGCAGTATTTT
>TRBJ2-3|18|TRBD2|TRBV4-2|.
CASSPQAAGGIIETGQYF
TGTGCCAGCAGCCCTCAGGCAGCGGGGGGTATAATAGAGACTGGGCAGTATTTT
>TRBJ2-5|15|TRBD1|TRBV30|.
CAWSMKQGLGETQYF
TGTGCCTGGAGTATGAAACAGGGGCTGGGAGAGACCCAGTACTTC
>TRBJ2-2|15|.|TRBV4-3|.
CASSQVRSGTGELFF
TGCGCCAGCAGCCAAGTTCGGTCAGGGACCGGGGAGCTGTTTTTT
>TRBJ1-1|14|TRBD1|TRBV19|.
CASSIGRGLTEAFF
TGTGCCAGTAGTATCGGCAGGGGGCTCACTGAAGCTTTCTTT